This entry lists 17 T cell receptor beta chains sequenced from one sample in a study of T cell responses to AZD1222 COVID-19 vaccine. Assay used: immunoSEQ multiplex PCR; TCRdb lists only in-frame clones, some missing. The sample has about 94,000 clones; roughly 88% are singletons. Sequencing used peripheral blood, obtained 28 days after the second AZD1222 dose. The receptors come from an adult who received the AZD1222 COVID-19 vaccine.

The chain is built from TRBV4-2 and TRBJ1-1, with TRBD1 matching over 8 bases. Germline CDR1 is LGHNA and CDR2 is YNFKEQ. This CDR3 spans 14 amino acids. The V and J ends lost 0 bases and 6 bases, in that order; junction bases with no gene match: 3. The CDR3 here is CASSQEGQVPEAFF. CDR3 bases: TGTGCCAGCAGCCAAGAGGGACAGGTACCTGAAGCTTTCTTT.

This chain uses TRBV30 with TRBJ1-6; unclear D gene. The CDR3 length is 12 residues. V shed 0 bases and J shed 14 bases, with 11 bases lying between them. Germline CDR1 reads GTSNPN; CDR2 reads SVGIG (reference sequence). CDR3 sequence: CAWSVGGRSLHF. The CDR3 coding sequence is TGTGCCTGGAGTGTAGGAGGTCGGTCCCTCCACTTT.

DNA of the CDR3: TGTGCCAGCAGCTTAGGACAGGGGACAGATACGCAGTATTTT. Its translation is CASSLGQGTDTQYF. V gene TRBV7-3 combines with J gene TRBJ2-3; 9 bases are a match to TRBD1. CDR1 and CDR2 (germline): SGHTA, FQGTGA. V was pared by 2 bases and J by 3 bases, with 0 bases of the junction left unmatched. The CDR3 is 14 residues long.

The chain employs TRBV28 and TRBJ1-2, with D perhaps matching TRBD1 (5 bases). From germline, CDR1 is MDHEN and CDR2 SYDVKM. The ends were cut back, 6 bases at V and 6 bases at J, with 14 bases in the middle. This CDR3 is built from 13 residues. As DNA, the CDR3 is TGTGCCAGCAGAGGGGTCGACGGTAATGGCTACACCTTC. Its translation is CASRGVDGNGYTF.

This clone has just a few counts. The chain is built from TRBV2 and TRBJ2-7; no clear D gene. In germline, CDR1 is SNHLY, CDR2 FYNNEI. This CDR3 contains 11 residues. Deletions cut 5 bases from V and 4 bases from J, with 6 bases between. The CDR3 loop reads CASSKLYEQYF. DNA of the CDR3: TGTGCCAGCAGTAAACTATACGAGCAGTACTTC.

The chain carries TRBV9 and TRBJ1-2, with unresolved D. The CDR3 consists of 13 residues. V gave up 0 bases and J gave up 2 bases, with 5 bases separating them. Germline V gene lookup returns CDR1 SGDLS and CDR2 YYNGEE. CDR3 sequence reads: CASSVDSNYGYTF. The CDR3, as DNA: TGTGCCAGCAGCGTAGACTCCAACTATGGCTACACCTTC.

V is TRBV4-1 and J is TRBJ1-4; D gene unclear. The CDR3 is made up of 16 amino acids. The V and J ends lost 0 bases and 5 bases respectively, with 13 bases between them. Germline values: CDR1 MGHRA, CDR2 YSYEKL. CDR3 residues: CASSQESVSGNEKLFF. For the CDR3, the DNA is TGCGCCAGCAGCCAAGAGTCGGTGAGCGGCAATGAAAAACTGTTTTTT.

The rearrangement uses TRBV7-2 and TRBJ2-7; 14 bases match TRBD2. With 2 bases clipped from V and 0 bases from J, the junction kept 6 bases outside the gene matches. Germline V CDR1 and CDR2: SGHTA, FQGNSA. The CDR3 is 18 residues long. The CDR3 protein is CASSLRGLAGGPSYEQYF. The CDR3, as DNA: TGTGCCAGCAGCTTACGAGGACTAGCGGGAGGTCCCTCCTACGAGCAGTACTTC. Drawing the rest from reference TRBV7-2 and TRBJ2-7, the complete variable domain is GAGVSQSPSNKVTEKGKDVELRCDPISGHTALYWYRQSLGQGLEFLIYFQGNSAPDKSGLPSDRFSAERTGGSVSTLTIQRTQQEDSAVYLCASSLRGLAGGPSYEQYFGPGTRLTVT.

The chain combines TRBV14 with TRBJ1-2; unclear D gene. Germline lookup yields CDR1 SGHDN and CDR2 FVKESK. There are 12 residues in the CDR3. V was trimmed by 2 bases and J by 5 bases, leaving 6 bases between them. This CDR3 is CASSQRTYGYTF. In DNA, the CDR3 is TGTGCCAGCAGCCAACGGACTTATGGCTACACCTTC.

The J gene is TRBJ1-5, the V gene TRBV27; D gene unclear. The CDR3 consists of 13 residues. Germline CDR1 reads MNHEY; CDR2 reads SMNVEV (reference sequence). Trimming stripped 6 bases from V and 16 bases from J, with 22 bases between. CDR3 in amino acids: CASSSLNSYRKHF. The CDR3 nucleotides are TGTGCCAGCAGCTCTCTTAACAGCTACAGAAAACATTTT.

This clone was recorded many times. The chain is built from TRBV3-1 (or the pseudogene TRBV3-2) and TRBJ1-3, with 8 bases fitting TRBD1. Trimming took 3 bases from V and 4 from J; bases not matched to a gene: 8. The CDR3 sequence is 16 residues long. The V gene's germline CDR1 is LGHDT and CDR2 YNNKEL (reference sequence). CDR3 amino acids: CASSQVQGAPGNTIYF. The DNA of the CDR3 is TGTGCCAGCAGCCAGGTTCAGGGGGCGCCCGGAAACACCATATATTTT.

This sequence joins TRBV7-9 and TRBJ1-4; 7 positions agree with TRBD1. The CDR3 has 13 residues. CDR1 and CDR2 from the germline V gene are SEHNR and FQNEAQ (reference sequence). Losses at the gene ends were 5 bases for V and 8 bases for J; bases not matched to a gene: 5. This CDR3 is CASSPSGGEKLFF. The CDR3 DNA follows: TGTGCCAGCAGCCCTTCAGGGGGGGAAAAACTGTTTTTT.

V usage is TRBV18 and J usage is TRBJ2-2, with D tentatively TRBD1 (6 bases). Germline V lookup: CDR1 KGHSH, CDR2 LQKENI. CDR3 length: 16 amino acids. Trimming cost V 2 bases and J 1 base, with 11 bases left between them. CDR3 amino acids: CASSPGGAWNTGELFF. CDR3 DNA: TGTGCCAGCTCACCAGGGGGCGCTTGGAACACCGGGGAGCTGTTTTTT.

The chain combines TRBV5-4 with TRBJ1-1, with 10 bases aligning to TRBD1. Trimming took 0 bases from V and 4 from J; bases not matched to a gene: 0. The length of the CDR3 is 14 residues. Per the germline V gene, CDR1 is SGHNT and CDR2 is YYREEE (reference sequence). CDR3 loop: CASSLGDRGTEAFF. The CDR3 DNA reads TGTGCCAGCAGCTTGGGGGACAGGGGCACTGAAGCTTTCTTT. The full variable domain, completed using reference TRBV5-4 and TRBJ1-1, is ETGVTQSPTHLIKTRGQQVTLRCSSQSGHNTVSWYQQALGQGPQFIFQYYREEENGRGNFPPRFSGLQFPNYSSELNVNALELDDSALYLCASSLGDRGTEAFFGQGTRLTVV.

The gene calls are TRBV28 and TRBJ2-7, with 9 bases aligning to TRBD1. This CDR3 comprises 17 residues. V shed 6 bases and J 7 bases; nucleotides not matched to a gene: 19. Germline V gives CDR1 MDHEN, CDR2 SYDVKM. The CDR3 protein is CASSPQPSGTGTREQYF. CDR3 bases: TGTGCCAGCAGCCCACAGCCTTCCGGGACAGGGACAAGGGAGCAGTACTTC.

The chain is built from TRBV10-2 and TRBJ2-2; D call uncertain. Per germline, CDR1 WSHSY and CDR2 SAAADI. The CDR3 runs to 14 residues. The V end lost 6 bases, the J end lost 1 base, and 9 bases lay between the germline ends. The CDR3 DNA follows: TGCGCCAGCAGGAGGACGGGGAACACCGGGGAGCTGTTTTTT. It specifies CASRRTGNTGELFF.

The chain uses TRBV29-1 and TRBJ2-2; either TRBD1 or TRBD2 may supply D (6 bases each). The CDR3 length is 15 residues. In germline, CDR1 is SQVTM, CDR2 ANQGSEA. V was pared by 1 base and J by 5 bases, with 14 bases between. The CDR3 bases are TGCAGCGTTGAAGTGGAGACGGGGGCGACCGGGGAGCTGTTTTTT. Translating it yields CSVEVETGATGELFF.